This T cell receptor (beta chain) appears in the sequencing data of a study of regulatory T cells in long-lasting Graves disease. In the study overall: Antithyroid drug use was under 3 months in newly diagnosed Graves' patients.

This clonotype was detected ten times or more. Time point noted: newly diagnosed GD, antithyroid drugs for less than 3 months. Generation of the TCR library employed RNA extracted from PBMCs. Library construction for TCR beta used iRepertoire HTBI primers and Arm-PCR of CDR3 regions. TCRdb re-analysed the multiplex PCR reads in MiXCR, keeping a single row per CDR3 protein. The sample comprises some 370,000 distinct CDR3 sequences, about an eighth of which are singletons, and 18% rests with the top ten. Losses at the gene ends were 6 bases for V and 6 bases for J; bases not matched to a gene: 8. From germline, CDR1 is DFQATT and CDR2 SNEGSKA (reference sequence). The CDR3 runs to 14 residues. These data were also filed under a second study, of T cells in Graves' hyperthyroidism and ophthalmopathy. That source reports: Hyperthyroidism was newly diagnosed in patients aged 18 to 65 (duration under 2 months).

The source of this sequence is a woman younger than 30 with Graves disease. This chain joins TRBV20-1 and TRBJ2-5; 12 bases are shared with TRBD2. The specimen comprised peripheral blood mononuclear cells (PBMCs), sampled at new diagnosis, from a patient treated with antithyroid drugs. The CDR3 bases are TGCAGTGCCACTAGCGGGGGGATCGGAAAGACCCAGTACTTC. Translated, it gives CSATSGGIGKTQYF.